The clone carrying this TCR beta chain appeared once. What it binds is not known. Here immunoSEQ multiplex PCR was the method, and the copy in TCRdb shows in-frame clones only, minus some. The repertoire holds 2,500 to 3,000 clones, with less than 90% as singletons. This record belongs to a study of somatic mutations in cytotoxic T cells in rheumatoid arthritis. For the study at large: Flow sorting yielded some V beta antibody-stained T-cell populations at nearly 100% purity, among them V beta1+ cells sequenced for TCRB. General observations from the study: A largest CD8+ clone above 20% of CD8+ cells occurred in about an eighth of the roughly 60 patients.

This CDR3 contains 17 residues. V was pared by 5 bases and J by 5 bases, with 11 bases of the junction left unmatched. Germline loops: CDR1 SGHVS, CDR2 FNYEAQ. The receptor comes from a woman aged 60-75 years with rheumatoid arthritis. The chain recombines TRBV7-6 with TRBJ2-2, with 10 bases fitting TRBD2. Sequenced sample: CD8+ T cells sorted from blood. DNA for the CDR3: TGTGCCAGCAGCCCCCAGACTAGCGGGCTAACTACCGGGGAGCTGTTTTTT. Amino acids: CASSPQTSGLTTGELFF.